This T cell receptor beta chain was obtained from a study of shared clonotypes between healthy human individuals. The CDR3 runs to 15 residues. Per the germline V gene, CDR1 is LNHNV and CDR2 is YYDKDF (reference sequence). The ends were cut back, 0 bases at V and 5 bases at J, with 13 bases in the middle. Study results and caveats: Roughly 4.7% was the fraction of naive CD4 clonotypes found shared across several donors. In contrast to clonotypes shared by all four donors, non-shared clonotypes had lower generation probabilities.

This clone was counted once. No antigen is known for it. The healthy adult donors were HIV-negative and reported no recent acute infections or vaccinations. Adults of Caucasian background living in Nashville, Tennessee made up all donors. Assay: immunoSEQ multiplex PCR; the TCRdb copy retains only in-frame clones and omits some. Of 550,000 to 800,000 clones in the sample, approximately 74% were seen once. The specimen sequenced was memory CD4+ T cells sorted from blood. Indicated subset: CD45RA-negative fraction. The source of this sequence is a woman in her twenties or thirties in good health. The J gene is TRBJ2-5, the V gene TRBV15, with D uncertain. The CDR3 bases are TGTGCCACCAGCAGAGATATGGGGTTTGGGGAGACCCAGTACTTC. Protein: CATSRDMGFGETQYF. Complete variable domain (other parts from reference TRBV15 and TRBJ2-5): DAMVIQNPRYQVTQFGKPVTLSCSQTLNHNVMYWYQQKSSQAPKLLFHYYDKDFNNEADTPDNFQSRRPNTSFCFLDIRSPGLGDTAMYLCATSRDMGFGETQYFGPGTRLLVL.